These T cell receptor beta chains were read from a single sample in a study of T cell repertoires in cytomegalovirus infection. Antigens for these TCRs are unknown. TCRdb reprocessed the reads via MiXCR and lists one record per CDR3 protein. Here the sample spans hundreds of thousands of distinct CDR3 sequences, around 32% being singletons. Sequenced here: cultured PBMCs, sampled from culture after CMV antigen stimulation. All receptors derive from a human donor in good health (CMV status not recorded). Some clones in this sample may be carry-over from other donors' samples. The CDR3 runs from the conserved cysteine through the conserved F or W. The D gene is left open where the match is weak. A row's size may be missing; if present it is once, few, many or a size class.

D,size,J,V,CDR3,DNA
TRBD1,many,TRBJ1-3,TRBV7-6,CASSRSGDRGDTIYF,TGTGCCAGCAGCCGTTCGGGGGACAGGGGAGACACCATATATTTT
NA,NA,TRBJ1-6,TRBV9,CASSVVGHLNSPLHF,TGTGCCAGCAGCGTAGTCGGGCACCTTAATTCACCCCTCCACTTT
TRBD1,NA,TRBJ2-1,TRBV7-8,CASSLGGDRLSNEQFF,TGTGCCAGCAGCTTAGGCGGGGACAGGTTGAGTAATGAGCAGTTCTTC
NA,many,TRBJ2-1,TRBV12-3/TRBV12-4,CASSFRDEQFF,TGTGCCAGCAGTTTTAGGGATGAGCAGTTCTTC
NA,many,TRBJ2-1,TRBV7-2,CASSKGTSWGYNEQFF,TGTGCCAGCAGCAAAGGGACTTCTTGGGGCTACAATGAGCAGTTCTTC
NA,few,TRBJ1-2,TRBV27,CASSPREGVGYGYTF,TGTGCCAGCAGTCCACGGGAAGGGGTTGGCTATGGCTACACCTTC
TRBD1,many,TRBJ1-6,TRBV7-2,CASSATGRYNSPLHF,TGTGCCAGCAGCGCGACAGGGAGATATAATTCACCCCTCCACTTT
NA,NA,TRBJ1-1,TRBV7-6,CASSLGGRPDTEAFF,TGTGCCAGCAGCTTAGGGGGCCGACCTGACACTGAAGCTTTCTTT
TRBD2,NA,TRBJ2-1,TRBV7-9,CASSTQRGLNEQFF,TGTGCCAGCAGCACACAGCGGGGCTTGAATGAGCAGTTCTTC
NA,NA,TRBJ1-3,TRBV20-1,CSAGFSGNTIYF,TGCAGTGCGGGATTCTCTGGAAACACCATATATTTT
NA,NA,TRBJ2-3,TRBV13,CASSRPSLFRTDTQYF,TGTGCCAGCAGCCGACCGAGCCTATTTCGCACAGATACGCAGTATTTT
TRBD2,many,TRBJ2-5,TRBV7-2,CASSLSGLAGLETQYF,TGTGCCAGCAGCCTTTCGGGACTAGCGGGACTTGAGACCCAGTACTTC
NA,NA,TRBJ2-3,TRBV20-1,CSAKGPSTDTQYF,TGCAGTGCAAAGGGACCGAGCACAGATACGCAGTATTTT
NA,NA,TRBJ1-6,TRBV4-2,CASSQDGLSSYNSPLHF,TGTGCCAGCAGCCAAGATGGTCTTAGCTCCTATAATTCACCCCTCCACTTT
TRBD2,few,TRBJ2-1,TRBV7-2,CASRGSGGKEQFF,TGTGCCAGCAGGGGTAGCGGGGGGAAGGAGCAGTTCTTC
NA,NA,TRBJ2-4,TRBV19,CASSIGFNIQYF,TGTGCCAGTAGTATAGGGTTCAACATTCAGTACTTC
NA,NA,TRBJ1-5,TRBV19,CASSSLRGGQPQHF,TGTGCCAGTAGTTCGCTCAGGGGCGGTCAGCCCCAGCATTTT
NA,many,TRBJ2-3,TRBV7-2,CASSLATATGDTQYF,TGTGCCAGCAGCTTAGCGACAGCCACGGGAGATACGCAGTATTTT
TRBD1,few,TRBJ2-7,TRBV20-1,CSARSGTGTSSYEQYF,TGCAGTGCTAGATCCGGGACAGGGACAAGCTCCTACGAGCAGTACTTC
NA,once,TRBJ2-1,TRBV7-6,CASSPLATSYNEQFF,TGTGCCAGCAGCCCCCTAGCGACTAGCTACAATGAGCAGTTCTTC